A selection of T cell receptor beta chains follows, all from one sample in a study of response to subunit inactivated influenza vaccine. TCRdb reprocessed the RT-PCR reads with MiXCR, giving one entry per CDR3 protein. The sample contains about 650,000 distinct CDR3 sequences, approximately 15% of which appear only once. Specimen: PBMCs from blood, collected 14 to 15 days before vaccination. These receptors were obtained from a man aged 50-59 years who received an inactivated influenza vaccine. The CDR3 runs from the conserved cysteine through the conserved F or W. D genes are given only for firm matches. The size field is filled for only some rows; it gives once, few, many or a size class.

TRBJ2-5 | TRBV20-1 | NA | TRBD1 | TGCAGTGCTACGGACAGGGAGGAAGAGACCCAGTACTTC | CSATDREEETQYF
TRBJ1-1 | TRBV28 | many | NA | TGTGCCAGCAGTTTTTCGTGGAGCACTGAAGCTTTCTTT | CASSFSWSTEAFF
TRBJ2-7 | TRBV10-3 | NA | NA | TGTGCCATCAGACCCGGCCCTCCAGCTGGGTCCTCCTACGAGCAGTACTTC | CAIRPGPPAGSSYEQYF
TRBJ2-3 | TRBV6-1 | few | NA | TGTGCCAGCAGACCCTTCCGGGTAAGGAGCACAGATACGCAGTATTTT | CASRPFRVRSTDTQYF
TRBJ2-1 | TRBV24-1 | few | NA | TGTGCCACCAGTATAAGCGGACCCTACAATGAGCAGTTCTTC | CATSISGPYNEQFF
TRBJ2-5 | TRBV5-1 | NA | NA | TGCGCCAGCACCCGGTTGGGCGCGTCGGAGACCCAGTACTTC | CASTRLGASETQYF
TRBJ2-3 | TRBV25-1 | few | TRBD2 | TGTGCCGCCGGGACTAGCGGGAGATCTGATACGCAGTATTTT | CAAGTSGRSDTQYF
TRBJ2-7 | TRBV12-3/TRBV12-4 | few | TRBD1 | TGTGCCAGCAGTCCCATCGACAGGGACTACGAGCAGTACTTC | CASSPIDRDYEQYF
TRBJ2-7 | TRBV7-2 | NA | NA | TGTGCCAGCAGCTTATTAGCCTCGGTCTACGAGCAGTACTTC | CASSLLASVYEQYF
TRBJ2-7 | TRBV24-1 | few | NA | TGTGCCACCAGTGAATCTAACGGTAACTTGAGGGAGCAGTACTTC | CATSESNGNLREQYF
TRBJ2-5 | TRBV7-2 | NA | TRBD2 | TGTGCCAGCAGCTTTACTAGCGGGAGCTGGGAGACCCAGTACTTC | CASSFTSGSWETQYF
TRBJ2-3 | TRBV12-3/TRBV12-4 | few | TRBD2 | TGTGCCAGCACCCCTATGCGGGGGGGCCAAGATACGCAGTATTTT | CASTPMRGGQDTQYF
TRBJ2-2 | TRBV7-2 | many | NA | TGTGCCAGCAGCTCTAGCCCCAGCCCTAGGACCGGGGAGCTGTTTTTT | CASSSSPSPRTGELFF
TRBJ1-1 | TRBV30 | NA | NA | TGTGCCTGGAGTGTAAATGGGCTTACGGCTTTCTTT | CAWSVNGLTAFF
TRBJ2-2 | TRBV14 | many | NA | TGTGCCAGCAGCCAAGGGTTCGTACCCGGGGAGCTGTTTTTT | CASSQGFVPGELFF
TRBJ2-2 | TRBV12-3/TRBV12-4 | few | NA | TGTGCCAGCAGTTTTGGCGTCCCCGGAAACACCGGGGAGCTGTTTTTT | CASSFGVPGNTGELFF
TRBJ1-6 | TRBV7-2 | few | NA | TGTGCCAGCAGCCCAGTCTGGGGAAGCTCGGATTCACCCCTCCACTTT | CASSPVWGSSDSPLHF
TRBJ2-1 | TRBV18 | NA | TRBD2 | TGTGCCAGCTCACCACCCATGGCTAGCGGGAGGGGTCCTGGGTCCTACAATGAGCAGTTCTTC | CASSPPMASGRGPGSYNEQFF
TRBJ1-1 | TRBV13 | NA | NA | TGTGCCAGCAGCTTTGATGGGAGGAGGACTGAAGCTTTCTTT | CASSFDGRRTEAFF
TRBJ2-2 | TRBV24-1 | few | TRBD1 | TGTGCCACCAGTGACCGAAACAGGGGGGTCACCGGGGAGCTGTTTTTT | CATSDRNRGVTGELFF
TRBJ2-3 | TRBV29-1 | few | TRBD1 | TGCAGCGTAGAGCCCGGGACAGGGGGTACAGATACGCAGTATTTT | CSVEPGTGGTDTQYF
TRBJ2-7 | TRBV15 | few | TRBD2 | TGTGCCACCAGCAGAGATCTGTATAGCGGGGGCCTGGAGCAGTACTTC | CATSRDLYSGGLEQYF
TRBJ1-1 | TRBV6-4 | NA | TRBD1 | TGTGCCAGCAGGAAGGACAGGGAATTTAAAGCTTTCTTT | CASRKDREFKAFF
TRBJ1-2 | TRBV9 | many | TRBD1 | TGTGCCAGCAGCGTCGGGACAGGGAATTCGCGGGGCTACACCTTC | CASSVGTGNSRGYTF
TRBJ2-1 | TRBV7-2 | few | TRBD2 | TGTGCCAGCAGCCCCAACTCCCATCTAGCGGGGGGCCAGTTCTTC | CASSPNSHLAGGQFF
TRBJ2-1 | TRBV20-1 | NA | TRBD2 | TGCAGTGCTAGTTGGACTAGTCCAGCCAATGAGCAGTTCTTC | CSASWTSPANEQFF
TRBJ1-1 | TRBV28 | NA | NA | TGTGCCAGCACCATACAGGGAGTAGCGACTGAAGCTTTCTTT | CASTIQGVATEAFF
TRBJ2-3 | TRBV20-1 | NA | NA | TGCAGTGCTAGAGCGCTAGGGAGATTGGCAGATACGCAGTATTTT | CSARALGRLADTQYF
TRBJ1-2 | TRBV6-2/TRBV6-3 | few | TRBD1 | TGTGCAGCCCAACAGGGGAACTATGGCTACACCTTC | CAAQQGNYGYTF
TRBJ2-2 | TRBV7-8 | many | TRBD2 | TGTGCCAGCAGCCCGCGGGGGGGCCACGGGGAGCTGTTTTTT | CASSPRGGHGELFF
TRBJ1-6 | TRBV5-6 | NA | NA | TGTGCCAGCAGCCGTCAGGGGACTAGTTCACCCCTCCACTTT | CASSRQGTSSPLHF
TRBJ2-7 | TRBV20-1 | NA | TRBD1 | TGCAGTGCTAGAGGACCACAGGGGATGAGCTCCTACGAGCAGTACTTC | CSARGPQGMSSYEQYF
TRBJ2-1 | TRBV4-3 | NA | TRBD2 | TGCGCCAGCAGCCAACAAGCGGGAGACGGCTACAATGAGCAGTTCTTC | CASSQQAGDGYNEQFF
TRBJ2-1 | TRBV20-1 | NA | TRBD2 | TGCAGTGCTAAAACCGGGACTACCTACAATGAGCAGTTCTTC | CSAKTGTTYNEQFF
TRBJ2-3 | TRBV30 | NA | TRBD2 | TGTGCCTGGGGGAGGGGTCTCGGGACAGATACGCAGTATTTT | CAWGRGLGTDTQYF
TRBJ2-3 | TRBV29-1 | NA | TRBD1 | TGCAGCGTTAAGCGATACAGGGGATTTACAGATACGCAGTATTTT | CSVKRYRGFTDTQYF
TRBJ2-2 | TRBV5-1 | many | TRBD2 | TGCGCCAGCAGCTTGACAGCGGGGGGGCCCACCGGGGAGCTGTTTTTT | CASSLTAGGPTGELFF
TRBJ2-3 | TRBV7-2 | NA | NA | TGTGCCAGCAGCTTATCTAGTCATCGCACAGATACGCAGTATTTT | CASSLSSHRTDTQYF
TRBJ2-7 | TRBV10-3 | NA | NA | TGTGCCATCAGGGGGCAAGGGTCTCAATTCTACGAGCAGTACTTC | CAIRGQGSQFYEQYF
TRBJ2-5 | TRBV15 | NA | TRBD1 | TGTGCCACCAGTCAATCCGGGACAGGGTGGGAGACCCAGTACTTC | CATSQSGTGWETQYF
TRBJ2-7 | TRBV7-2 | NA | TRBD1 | TGTGCCAGCAGCGCCTCACAGGGGGCGATTCACGAGCAGTACTTC | CASSASQGAIHEQYF
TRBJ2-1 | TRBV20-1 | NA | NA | TGCAGTGCTAGATCCAGCAGACCCTACAATGAGCAGTTCTTC | CSARSSRPYNEQFF
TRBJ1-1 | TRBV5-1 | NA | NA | TGCGCCAGCAGTCTGGTGGGGTCGGGGGCTTCCACTGAAGCTTTCTTT | CASSLVGSGASTEAFF
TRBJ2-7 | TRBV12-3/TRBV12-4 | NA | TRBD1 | TGTGCCAGCAGTTCCACAAGGACAGGCGACTACGAGCAGTACTTC | CASSSTRTGDYEQYF
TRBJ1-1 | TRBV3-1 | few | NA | TGTGCCAGCAGAGCCAGGAACCTTGATTTAGGTGGAGCTTTCTTT | CASRARNLDLGGAFF
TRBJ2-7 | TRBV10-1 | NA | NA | TGCGCCAGCAGTGAGAATACGGGGGCCTACGAGCAGTACTTC | CASSENTGAYEQYF
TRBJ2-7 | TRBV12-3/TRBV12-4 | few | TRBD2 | TGTGCCAGCAGTTTAGCGAAGCTAGCGGGGATCTCCTACGAGCAGTACTTC | CASSLAKLAGISYEQYF
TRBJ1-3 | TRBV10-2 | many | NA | TGCGCCAGCGGGACGGGGGCAGTTGCTCCTCGTGGAAACACCATATATTTT | CASGTGAVAPRGNTIYF